This is a list of T cell receptor beta chains from one sample in a study of T-cell reconstitution after alpha-beta-depleted transplantation in children. A single record per CDR3 protein comes from TCRdb applying MiXCR to the PCR reads. This sample has hundreds of thousands of distinct CDR3 sequences, with about 23% found just once. Material: PBMCs, mostly from graft donor cells, obtained 360 days after TCRalphabeta/CD19-depleted stem cell transplant. The receptor source for this set is a boy under three years old who had a stem cell transplant for acute myeloid leukemia, so the T cells may come from the graft donor. CDR3s include the opening cysteine and the closing phenylalanine or tryptophan. D genes are given only for firm matches. A clone size is listed for some rows: how often the clone was seen (once, few, many), or a class if it is expanded.

D gene: NA; J gene: TRBJ2-1; V gene: TRBV20-1; clone size: many; CDR3 DNA: TGCAGTGCTGTCGGGACCAATACCTACAATGAGCAGTTCTTC; CDR3 protein: CSAVGTNTYNEQFF
D gene: NA; J gene: TRBJ1-3; V gene: TRBV20-1; clone size: few; CDR3 DNA: TGCAGTGCTAGGGTCCGGAGGCCGGGAAACACCATATATTTT; CDR3 protein: CSARVRRPGNTIYF
D gene: NA; J gene: TRBJ1-2; V gene: TRBV20-1; clone size: NA; CDR3 DNA: TGCAGTGCTACTCGGGGCTACACCTTC; CDR3 protein: CSATRGYTF
D gene: NA; J gene: TRBJ2-5; V gene: TRBV7-2; clone size: NA; CDR3 DNA: TGTGCCAGCAGACTAGGGCGGGGTAGCAGTGAGACCCAGTACTTC; CDR3 protein: CASRLGRGSSETQYF
D gene: NA; J gene: TRBJ2-1; V gene: TRBV7-2; clone size: few; CDR3 DNA: TGTGCCAGCAGCATACGATCCGAGCAGTTCTTC; CDR3 protein: CASSIRSEQFF
D gene: NA; J gene: TRBJ2-4; V gene: TRBV7-2; clone size: NA; CDR3 DNA: TGTGCCAGCAGCCTTCTTAGCGGAAGGGAGATCAAAAACATTCAGTACTTC; CDR3 protein: CASSLLSGREIKNIQYF
D gene: NA; J gene: TRBJ2-1; V gene: TRBV5-1; clone size: many; CDR3 DNA: TGCGCCAGCAGCTTGTACGGGGCCGGTTTGAATGAGCAGTTCTTC; CDR3 protein: CASSLYGAGLNEQFF
D gene: NA; J gene: TRBJ1-2; V gene: TRBV29-1; clone size: many; CDR3 DNA: TGCAGCGTTGAGGGCTACTATGGCTACACCTTC; CDR3 protein: CSVEGYYGYTF
D gene: TRBD1; J gene: TRBJ2-1; V gene: TRBV10-3; clone size: NA; CDR3 DNA: TGTGCCATCAGCTACCGGGACAGGGAAGGGCAGTTCTTC; CDR3 protein: CAISYRDREGQFF
D gene: NA; J gene: TRBJ2-2; V gene: TRBV7-6; clone size: many; CDR3 DNA: TGTGCCAGCAGCTCCGAAAGGGGGTACACCGGGGAGCTGTTTTTT; CDR3 protein: CASSSERGYTGELFF
D gene: TRBD1; J gene: TRBJ2-3; V gene: TRBV4-3; clone size: many; CDR3 DNA: TGCGCCAGCGGACTCAGAGGGGGCGGAGGCTCAGATACGCAGTATTTT; CDR3 protein: CASGLRGGGGSDTQYF
D gene: NA; J gene: TRBJ2-3; V gene: TRBV5-5; clone size: few; CDR3 DNA: TGTGCCAGCAGCTTGGCGGAAGATACGCAGTATTTT; CDR3 protein: CASSLAEDTQYF
D gene: NA; J gene: TRBJ2-5; V gene: TRBV20-1; clone size: many; CDR3 DNA: TGCAGTGCCGATGGATACTACCAAGAGACCCAGTACTTC; CDR3 protein: CSADGYYQETQYF
D gene: TRBD1; J gene: TRBJ2-5; V gene: TRBV29-1; clone size: NA; CDR3 DNA: TGCAGCGTTGCCGGACAGGGCTGGGAGACCCAGTACTTC; CDR3 protein: CSVAGQGWETQYF
D gene: NA; J gene: TRBJ2-1; V gene: TRBV15; clone size: many; CDR3 DNA: TGTGCCACCAGCGCTAGACCCGTCTCTTACGACAATGAGCAGTTCTTC; CDR3 protein: CATSARPVSYDNEQFF
D gene: NA; J gene: TRBJ2-5; V gene: TRBV12-3/TRBV12-4; clone size: NA; CDR3 DNA: TGTGCCAGCAGTTCCGGGAGCCACCAGAAGGCCCAGTACTTC; CDR3 protein: CASSSGSHQKAQYF
D gene: NA; J gene: TRBJ2-3; V gene: TRBV18; clone size: NA; CDR3 DNA: TGTGCCAGCTCACCTCAGGGTTCTAGCACAGATACGCAGTATTTT; CDR3 protein: CASSPQGSSTDTQYF
D gene: NA; J gene: TRBJ1-1; V gene: TRBV7-2; clone size: many; CDR3 DNA: TGTGCCAGCAGCTCGCAACCAGATAGAGCTTTCTTT; CDR3 protein: CASSSQPDRAFF
D gene: NA; J gene: TRBJ2-5; V gene: TRBV24-1; clone size: few; CDR3 DNA: TGTGCCACCAGTGATCCTCGGGGTGGAGAGACCCAGTACTTC; CDR3 protein: CATSDPRGGETQYF
D gene: NA; J gene: TRBJ2-4; V gene: TRBV20-1; clone size: few; CDR3 DNA: TGCAGTGCTAGTTGGGGGGCCAAAAACATTCAGTACTTC; CDR3 protein: CSASWGAKNIQYF
D gene: NA; J gene: TRBJ2-3; V gene: TRBV15; clone size: many; CDR3 DNA: TGTGCCACCAGCAGAGATCTAGCGCAAGAAAGCACAGATACGCAGTATTTT; CDR3 protein: CATSRDLAQESTDTQYF
D gene: NA; J gene: TRBJ2-5; V gene: TRBV12-3/TRBV12-4; clone size: few; CDR3 DNA: TGTGCCAGCAGTTTAAAGACCCCGACAGGCTTAGCGCAAGAGACCCAGTACTTC; CDR3 protein: CASSLKTPTGLAQETQYF
D gene: NA; J gene: TRBJ1-5; V gene: TRBV7-6; clone size: NA; CDR3 DNA: TGTGCCAGCAGCTTAGATCCGTATCAGCCCCAGCATTTT; CDR3 protein: CASSLDPYQPQHF
D gene: TRBD1; J gene: TRBJ2-4; V gene: TRBV20-1; clone size: NA; CDR3 DNA: TGCAGCGCCGACAGGGCCATAGCCAAAAACATTCAGTACTTC; CDR3 protein: CSADRAIAKNIQYF
D gene: NA; J gene: TRBJ2-7; V gene: TRBV12-3/TRBV12-4; clone size: many; CDR3 DNA: TGTGCCAGCAGGTCCGGGACACAACTCGACGAGCAGTACTTC; CDR3 protein: CASRSGTQLDEQYF
D gene: TRBD2; J gene: TRBJ2-1; V gene: TRBV20-1; clone size: many; CDR3 DNA: TGCAGTGCTAATCCCCCGGGGGGCTACAATGAGCAGTTCTTC; CDR3 protein: CSANPPGGYNEQFF